This TCR beta chain was profiled in a study of T cell changes during pregnancy in multiple sclerosis. Sequencing was performed with immunoSEQ multiplex PCR; in TCRdb, only in-frame clones are kept and a portion is missing. The sample consists of about 17,000 clones, almost 85% of them appearing once. Trimming stripped 3 bases from V and 2 bases from J, with 8 bases between. This CDR3 has 13 residues. CDR1 is MDHEN and CDR2 is SYDVKM in the germline V gene. The V and J genes are TRBV28 and TRBJ2-7; D perhaps matches TRBD1 (6 bases). The starting material was CD8+ T cells from peripheral blood mononuclear cells, obtained in the second trimester of pregnancy. This clonotype originated in a female donor in good health, enrolled as a control in a pregnancy study. Here the CDR3 DNA reads TGTGCCAGCAGTTTGGACAGACCCTACGAGCAGTACTTC. It codes for CASSLDRPYEQYF.